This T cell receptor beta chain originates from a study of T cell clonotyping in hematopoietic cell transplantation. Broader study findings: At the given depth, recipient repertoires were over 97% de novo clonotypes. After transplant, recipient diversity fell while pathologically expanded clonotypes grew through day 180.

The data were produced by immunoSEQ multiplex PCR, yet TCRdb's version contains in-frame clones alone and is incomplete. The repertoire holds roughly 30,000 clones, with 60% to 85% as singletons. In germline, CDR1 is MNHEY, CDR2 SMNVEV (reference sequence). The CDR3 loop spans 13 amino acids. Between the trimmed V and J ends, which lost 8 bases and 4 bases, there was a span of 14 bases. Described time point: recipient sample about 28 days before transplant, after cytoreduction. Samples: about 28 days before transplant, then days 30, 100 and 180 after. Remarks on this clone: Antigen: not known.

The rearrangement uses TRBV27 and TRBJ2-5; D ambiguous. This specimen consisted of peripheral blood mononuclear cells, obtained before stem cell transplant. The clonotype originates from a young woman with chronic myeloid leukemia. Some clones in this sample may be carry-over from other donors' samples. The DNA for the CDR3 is TGTGCCAGCCGCCACCTGTCGGGAGAGACCCAGTACTTC. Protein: CASRHLSGETQYF.